The sample holds one count of the clone carrying this T cell receptor beta chain. As for the donors, each was a healthy bone marrow donor. Trimming at V came to 1 base and at J to 6 bases, leaving 4 bases not matched to a gene. The V gene's germline CDR1 is MGHRA and CDR2 YSYEKL. The CDR3 covers 15 residues. This record comes from a study of cytomegalovirus exposure and HLA in healthy donors. PCR primers comprised 60 Vbeta and 13 Jbeta primers. TCRdb keeps only in-frame clones here, not all; method: immunoSEQ multiplex PCR. The sample lists roughly 140,000 clones; about 79% were seen once. The gene calls are TRBV4-1 and TRBJ2-1, with 9 bases identical to TRBD2. Source material: PBMCs. The clonotype originates from a man in his forties in good health and CMV-seropositive. The CDR3 spells CASSQGVLAGNEQFF. The CDR3 coding sequence is TGCGCCAGCAGCCAAGGGGTACTAGCGGGCAATGAGCAGTTCTTC.